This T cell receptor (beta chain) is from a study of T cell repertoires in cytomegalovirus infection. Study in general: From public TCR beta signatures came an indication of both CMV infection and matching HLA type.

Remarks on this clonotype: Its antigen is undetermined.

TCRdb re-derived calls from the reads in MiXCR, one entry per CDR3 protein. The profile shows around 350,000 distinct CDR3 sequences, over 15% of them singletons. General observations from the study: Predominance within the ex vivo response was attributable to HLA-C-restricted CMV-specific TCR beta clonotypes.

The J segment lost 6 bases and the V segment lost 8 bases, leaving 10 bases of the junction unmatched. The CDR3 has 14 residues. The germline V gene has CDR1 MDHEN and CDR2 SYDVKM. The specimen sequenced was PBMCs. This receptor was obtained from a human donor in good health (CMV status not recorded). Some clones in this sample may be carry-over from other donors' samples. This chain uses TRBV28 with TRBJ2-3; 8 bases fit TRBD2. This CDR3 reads CASSPPTSVDTQYF. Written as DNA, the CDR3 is TGTGCCAGCTCCCCCCCGACTAGCGTCGATACGCAGTATTTT.